This passage covers 5 T cell receptor beta chains from one sample sequenced in a study of blood T cell repertoires in COVID-19. Sequencing was performed with immunoSEQ multiplex PCR; in TCRdb, only in-frame clones are kept and a portion is missing. In the table there are approximately 290,000 clones, approximately 90% of which are singletons. The material sequenced was peripheral blood. The receptors derive from a woman aged 30 to 39 with COVID-19, enrolled during active disease.

The chain carries TRBV28 and TRBJ2-1; 7 nucleotides align to TRBD2. The CDR3 is 16 amino acids. Unmatched junction bases numbered 11, after V lost 5 bases and J lost 4 bases. From germline, CDR1 is MDHEN and CDR2 SYDVKM. CDR3 region: CASSRPFSGPYNEQFF. The CDR3 DNA reads as TGTGCCAGCAGTCGCCCCTTTAGCGGGCCATACAATGAGCAGTTCTTC. The full variable domain, with the rest looked up from reference TRBV28 and TRBJ2-1, is DVKVTQSSRYLVKRTGEKVFLECVQDMDHENMFWYRQDPGLGLRLIYFSYDVKMKEKGDIPEGYSVSREKKERFSLILESASTNQTSMYLCASSRPFSGPYNEQFFGPGTRLTVL.

The rearrangement joins TRBV27 to TRBJ1-5; 9 bases match TRBD1. With 2 bases clipped from V and 2 bases from J, the junction kept 7 bases outside the gene matches. Looked up from germline, CDR1 is MNHEY and CDR2 is SMNVEV (reference sequence). The CDR3 is 17 residues long. Here the CDR3 reads CASSLRWTGDGNQPQHF. The CDR3 nucleotides are TGTGCCAGCAGTTTAAGGTGGACAGGGGATGGCAATCAGCCCCAGCATTTT.

This clone was detected only once. V gene TRBV6-1 combines with J gene TRBJ2-7; tentatively, D is TRBD1 (6 bases). V lost 3 bases and J lost 3, with 15 bases in between. CDR1 MNHNS and CDR2 SASEGT come from the germline V gene. The CDR3 extends over 15 amino acids. The DNA for the CDR3 is TGTGCCAGCAGTGATGATACTCTAGGGGGCTACGAGCAGTACTTC. Translating it yields CASSDDTLGGYEQYF.

This rearrangement joins TRBV19 to TRBJ1-5; tentatively, D is TRBD1 (6 bases). The germline gives CDR1 LNHDA, CDR2 SQIVND (reference sequence). V was clipped by 5 bases and J by 5 bases, with 13 bases between them. This CDR3 has 14 amino acids. CDR3 sequence reads: CASSLGQIDQPQHF. CDR3 sequence (DNA): TGTGCCAGTAGTCTCGGACAGATTGATCAGCCCCAGCATTTT. The entire variable domain, with the rest obtained from reference TRBV19 and TRBJ1-5, is as follows: DGGITQSPKYLFRKEGQNVTLSCEQNLNHDAMYWYRQDPGQGLRLIYYSQIVNDFQKGDIAEGYSVSREKKESFPLTVTSAQKNPTAFYLCASSLGQIDQPQHFGDGTRLSIL.

This chain links TRBV19 with TRBJ1-1, with 7 bases identical to TRBD1. The germline gives CDR1 LNHDA, CDR2 SQIVND (reference sequence). Germline trimming cut 5 bases from V and 5 bases from J; bases unmatched to any gene: 8. The CDR3 sequence is 14 residues long. The chain's CDR3 is CASSFTGVETEAFF. CDR3 DNA sequence: TGTGCCAGTAGTTTCACAGGGGTGGAGACTGAAGCTTTCTTT.